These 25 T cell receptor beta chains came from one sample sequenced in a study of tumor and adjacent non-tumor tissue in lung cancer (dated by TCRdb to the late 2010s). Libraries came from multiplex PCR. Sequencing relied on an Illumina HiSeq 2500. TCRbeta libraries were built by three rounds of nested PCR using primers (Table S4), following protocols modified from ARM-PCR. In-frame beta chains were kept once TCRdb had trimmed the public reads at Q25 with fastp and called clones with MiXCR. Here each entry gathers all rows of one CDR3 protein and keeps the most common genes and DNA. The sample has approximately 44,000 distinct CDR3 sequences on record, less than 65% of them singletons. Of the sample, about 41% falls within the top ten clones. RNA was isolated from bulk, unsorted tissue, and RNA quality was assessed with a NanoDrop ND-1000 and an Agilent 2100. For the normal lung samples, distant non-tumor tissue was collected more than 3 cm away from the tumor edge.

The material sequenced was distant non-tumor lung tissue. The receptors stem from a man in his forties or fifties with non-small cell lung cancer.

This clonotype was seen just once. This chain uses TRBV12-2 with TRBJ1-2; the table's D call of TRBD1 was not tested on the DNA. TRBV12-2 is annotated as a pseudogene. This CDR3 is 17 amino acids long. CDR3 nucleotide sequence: TGTTCAAGTCGCTTTGTTCGCAGGGGCCAAGCTAACTATGGCTACACCTTC. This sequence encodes CSSRFVRRGQANYGYTF.

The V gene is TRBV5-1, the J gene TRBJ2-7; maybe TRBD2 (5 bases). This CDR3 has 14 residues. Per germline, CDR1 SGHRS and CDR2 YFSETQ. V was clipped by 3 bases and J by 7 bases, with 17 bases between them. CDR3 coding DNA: TGCGCCAGCAGCTCGAGGGCCGACGGATTGGAGCAGTACTTC. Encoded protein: CASSSRADGLEQYF.

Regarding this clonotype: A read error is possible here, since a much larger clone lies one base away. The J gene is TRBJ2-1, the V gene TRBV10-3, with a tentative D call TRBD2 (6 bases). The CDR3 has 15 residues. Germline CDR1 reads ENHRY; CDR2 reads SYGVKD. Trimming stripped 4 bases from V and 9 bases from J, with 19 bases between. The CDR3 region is CAISGVGARGGEQFF. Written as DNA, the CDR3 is TGTGCCATCAGTGGGGTAGGGGCTAGGGGAGGTGAGCAGTTCTTC.

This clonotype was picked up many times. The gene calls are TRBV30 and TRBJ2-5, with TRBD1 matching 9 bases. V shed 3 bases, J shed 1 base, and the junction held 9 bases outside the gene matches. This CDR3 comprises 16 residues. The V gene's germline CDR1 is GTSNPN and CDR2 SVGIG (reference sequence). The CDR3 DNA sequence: TGTGCCTGGAGGGGCGGTAAGACAGGGGGCCAAGAGACCCAGTACTTC. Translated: CAWRGGKTGGQETQYF.

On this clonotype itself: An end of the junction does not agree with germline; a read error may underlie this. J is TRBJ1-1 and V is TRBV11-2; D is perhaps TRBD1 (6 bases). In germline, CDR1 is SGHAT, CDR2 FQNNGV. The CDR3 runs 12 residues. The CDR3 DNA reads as TGTGCGAGCAGCTCGCACAGGGCTGAAGCTTTCTTT. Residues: CASSSHRAEAFF.

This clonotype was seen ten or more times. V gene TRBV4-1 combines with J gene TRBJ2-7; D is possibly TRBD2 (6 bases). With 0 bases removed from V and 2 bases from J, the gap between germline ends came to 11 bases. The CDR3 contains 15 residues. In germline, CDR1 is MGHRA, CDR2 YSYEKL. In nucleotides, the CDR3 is TGCGCCAGCAGCCAAGATAACACGGGAGCCTACGAGCAGTACTTC. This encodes CASSQDNTGAYEQYF.

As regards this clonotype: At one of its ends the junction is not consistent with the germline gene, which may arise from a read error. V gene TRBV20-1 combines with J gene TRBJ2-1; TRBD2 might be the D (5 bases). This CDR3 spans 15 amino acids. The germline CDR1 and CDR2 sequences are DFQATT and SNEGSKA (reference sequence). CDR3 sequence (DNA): TGCAGTGCTAGAGACCCTGGAGGCTCCTACGATGAGCAGTTCTTC. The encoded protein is CSARDPGGSYDEQFF.

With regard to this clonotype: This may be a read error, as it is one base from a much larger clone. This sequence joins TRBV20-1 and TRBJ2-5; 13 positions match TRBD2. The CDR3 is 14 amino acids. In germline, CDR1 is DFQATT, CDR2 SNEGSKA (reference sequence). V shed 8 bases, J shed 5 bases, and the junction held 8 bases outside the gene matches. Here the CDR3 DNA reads TGCAGTACTACTAGCGGGGGGGCGAGGGAGACCCAGTACTTC. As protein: CSTTSGGARETQYF.

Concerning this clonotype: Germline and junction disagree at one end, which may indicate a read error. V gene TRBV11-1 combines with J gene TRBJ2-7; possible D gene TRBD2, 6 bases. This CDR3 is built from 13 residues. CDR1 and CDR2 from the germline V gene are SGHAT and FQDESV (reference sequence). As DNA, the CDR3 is TGCGGTAGCAGCTTATCGGGACTCTTGGAGCAGTACTTC. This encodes CGSSLSGLLEQYF.

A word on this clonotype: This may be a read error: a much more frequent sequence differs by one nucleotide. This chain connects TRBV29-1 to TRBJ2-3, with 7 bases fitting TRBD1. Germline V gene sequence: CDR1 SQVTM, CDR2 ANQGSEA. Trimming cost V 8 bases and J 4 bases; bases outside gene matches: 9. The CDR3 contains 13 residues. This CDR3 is CSMGTVLADTQYF. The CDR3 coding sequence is TGCAGCATGGGGACAGTATTGGCAGATACGCAGTATTTT.

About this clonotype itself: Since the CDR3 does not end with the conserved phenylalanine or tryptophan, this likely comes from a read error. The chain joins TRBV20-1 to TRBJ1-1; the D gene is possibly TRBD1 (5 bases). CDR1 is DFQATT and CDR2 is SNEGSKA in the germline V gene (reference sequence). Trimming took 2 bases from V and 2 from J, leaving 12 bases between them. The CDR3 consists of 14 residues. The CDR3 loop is CSARRQSANTEAFV. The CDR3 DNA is TGCAGTGCTAGACGACAGAGTGCAAACACTGAAGCTTTCGTT.

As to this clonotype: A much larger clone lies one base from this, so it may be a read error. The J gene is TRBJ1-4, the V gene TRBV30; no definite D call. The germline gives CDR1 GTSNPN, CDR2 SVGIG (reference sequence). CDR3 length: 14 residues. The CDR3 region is CVWSVAPTNEKLFF. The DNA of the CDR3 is TGTGTCTGGAGTGTGGCACCAACTAATGAAAAACTGTTTTTT.

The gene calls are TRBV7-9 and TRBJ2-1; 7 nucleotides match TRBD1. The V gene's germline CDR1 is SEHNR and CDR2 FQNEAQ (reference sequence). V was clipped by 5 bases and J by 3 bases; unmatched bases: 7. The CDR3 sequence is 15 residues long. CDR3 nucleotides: TGTGCCAGCAGCCCCGAGGGGGCAGGCTACAATGAGCAGTTCTTC. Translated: CASSPEGAGYNEQFF.

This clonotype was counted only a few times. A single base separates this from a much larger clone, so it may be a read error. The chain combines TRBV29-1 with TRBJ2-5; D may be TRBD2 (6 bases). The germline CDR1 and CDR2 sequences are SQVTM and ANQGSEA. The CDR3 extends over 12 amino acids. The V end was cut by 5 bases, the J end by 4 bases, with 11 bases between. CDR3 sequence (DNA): TGCAGCGTTCGCCGGGGACTAGAGACCCAGTACTTC. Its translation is CSVRRGLETQYF.

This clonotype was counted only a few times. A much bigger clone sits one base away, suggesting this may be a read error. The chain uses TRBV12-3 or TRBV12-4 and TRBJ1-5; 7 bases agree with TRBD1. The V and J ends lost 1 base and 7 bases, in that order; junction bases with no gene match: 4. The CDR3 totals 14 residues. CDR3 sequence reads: CASSLVAGGQPQHF. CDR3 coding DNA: TGTGCCAGCAGTTTAGTGGCAGGGGGACAGCCCCAGCATTTT.

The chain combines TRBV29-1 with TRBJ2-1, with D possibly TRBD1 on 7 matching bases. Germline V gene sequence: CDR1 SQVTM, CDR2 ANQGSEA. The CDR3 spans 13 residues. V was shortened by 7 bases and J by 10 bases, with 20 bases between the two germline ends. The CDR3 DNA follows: TGCAGCGCCTCAGGGGGACTCAACGAAGAGCAGTTCTTC. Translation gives CSASGGLNEEQFF.

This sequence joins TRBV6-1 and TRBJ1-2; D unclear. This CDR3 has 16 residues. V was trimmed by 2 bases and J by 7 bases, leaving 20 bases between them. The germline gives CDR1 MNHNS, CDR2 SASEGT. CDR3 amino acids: CASSENLLTSGSGYTF. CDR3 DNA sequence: TGTGCCAGCAGTGAAAACCTGCTGACAAGCGGGAGTGGCTACACCTTC.

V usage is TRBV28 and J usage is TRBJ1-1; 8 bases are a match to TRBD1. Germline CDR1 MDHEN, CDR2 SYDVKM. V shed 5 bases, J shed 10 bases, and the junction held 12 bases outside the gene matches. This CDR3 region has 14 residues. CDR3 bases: TGTGCCAGCAGTGGGGACAGGAGGAGTGCTGGAGCTTTCTTT. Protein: CASSGDRRSAGAFF.

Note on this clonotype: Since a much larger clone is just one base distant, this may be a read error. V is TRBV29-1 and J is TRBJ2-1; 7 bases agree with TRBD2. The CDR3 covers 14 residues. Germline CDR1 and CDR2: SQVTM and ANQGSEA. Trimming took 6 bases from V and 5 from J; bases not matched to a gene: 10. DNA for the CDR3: TGCAGCGTAACGACTAGCAGGAGGGACAATGAGCAGTTCTTC. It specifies CSVTTSRRDNEQFF.

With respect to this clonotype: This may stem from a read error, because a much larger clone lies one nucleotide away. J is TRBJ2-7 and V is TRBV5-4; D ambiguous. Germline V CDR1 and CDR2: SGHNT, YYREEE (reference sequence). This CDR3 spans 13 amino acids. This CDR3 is CASSLGISCEQYF. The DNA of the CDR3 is TGTGCCAGCAGCTTGGGCATTTCCTGCGAGCAGTACTTC. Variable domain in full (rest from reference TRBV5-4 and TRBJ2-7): ETGVTQSPTHLIKTRGQQVTLRCSSQSGHNTVSWYQQALGQGPQFIFQYYREEENGRGNFPPRFSGLQFPNYSSELNVNALELDDSALYLCASSLGISCEQYFGPGTRLTVT.

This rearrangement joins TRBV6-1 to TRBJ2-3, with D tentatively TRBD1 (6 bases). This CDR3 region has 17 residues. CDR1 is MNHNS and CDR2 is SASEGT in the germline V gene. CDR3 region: CASSEAPGQPRADTQYF. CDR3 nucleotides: TGTGCAAGTAGTGAAGCGCCCGGACAGCCCAGGGCCGATACGCAGTATTTT.

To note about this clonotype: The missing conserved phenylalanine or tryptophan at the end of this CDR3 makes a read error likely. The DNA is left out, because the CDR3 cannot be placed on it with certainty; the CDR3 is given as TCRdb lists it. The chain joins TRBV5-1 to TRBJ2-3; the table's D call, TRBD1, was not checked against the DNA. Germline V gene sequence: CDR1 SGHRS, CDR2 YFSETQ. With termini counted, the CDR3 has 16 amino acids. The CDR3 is CASSPRPRGSADTQYY.

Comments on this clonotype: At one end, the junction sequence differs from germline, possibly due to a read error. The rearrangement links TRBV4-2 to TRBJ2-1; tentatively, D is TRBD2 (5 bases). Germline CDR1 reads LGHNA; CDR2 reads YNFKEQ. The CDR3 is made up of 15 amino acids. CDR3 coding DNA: TGTACCAGCAGCCAAGATCTTTGGACTTCCATTGAGCAGTTCTTC. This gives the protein CTSSQDLWTSIEQFF.

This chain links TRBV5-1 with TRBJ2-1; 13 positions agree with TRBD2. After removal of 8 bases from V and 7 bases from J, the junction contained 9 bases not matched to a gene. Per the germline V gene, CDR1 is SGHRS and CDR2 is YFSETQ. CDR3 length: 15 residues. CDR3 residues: CARSRTSGSANEQFF. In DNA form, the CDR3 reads TGCGCCAGAAGCCGGACTAGCGGGAGTGCAAATGAGCAGTTCTTC.

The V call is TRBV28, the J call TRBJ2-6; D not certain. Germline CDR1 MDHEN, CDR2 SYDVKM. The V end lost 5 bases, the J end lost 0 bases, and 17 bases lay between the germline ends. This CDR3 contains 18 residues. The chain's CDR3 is CASSLPTWGNSGANVLTF. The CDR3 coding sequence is TGTGCCAGCAGTCTCCCCACGTGGGGAAACTCTGGGGCCAACGTCCTGACTTTC.